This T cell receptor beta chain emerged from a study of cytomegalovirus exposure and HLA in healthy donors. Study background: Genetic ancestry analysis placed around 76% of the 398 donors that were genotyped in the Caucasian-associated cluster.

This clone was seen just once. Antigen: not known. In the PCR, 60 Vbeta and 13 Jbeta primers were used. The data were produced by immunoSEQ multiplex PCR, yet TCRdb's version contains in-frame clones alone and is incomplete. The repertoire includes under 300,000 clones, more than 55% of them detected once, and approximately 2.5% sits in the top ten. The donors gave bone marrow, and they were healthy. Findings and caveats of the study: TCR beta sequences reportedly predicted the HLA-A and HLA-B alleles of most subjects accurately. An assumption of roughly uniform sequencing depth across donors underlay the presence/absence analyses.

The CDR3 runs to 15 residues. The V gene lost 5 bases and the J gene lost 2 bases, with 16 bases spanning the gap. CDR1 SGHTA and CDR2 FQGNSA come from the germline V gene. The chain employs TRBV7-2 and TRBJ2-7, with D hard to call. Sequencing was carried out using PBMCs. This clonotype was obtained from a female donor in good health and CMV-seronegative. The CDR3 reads CASSPGSHRPYEQYF. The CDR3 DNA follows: TGTGCCAGCAGCCCCGGGTCCCACCGCCCCTACGAGCAGTACTTC.